This T cell receptor (beta chain) was captured by sequencing in a study of CD8+ T cells in alopecia areata listed by TCRdb under 2018. Study-wide context: The treated patients took part in an open-label pilot trial in which moderate-to-severe alopecia areata was treated with oral tofacitinib at 5 to 10 mg twice daily. Tofacitinib was given for 6 to 18 months, followed by 6 months of follow-up off drug to assess delayed response and recurrence. To study T cell clonal expansion in alopecia areata, the researchers applied high-throughput TCRbeta sequencing to both the C3H/HeJ mouse model and human patients. Human TCRbeta sequencing covered scalp tissue and sorted CD4+ and CD8+ peripheral blood T cells from patchy and totalis/universalis alopecia areata patients and healthy controls. Patients on tofacitinib were biopsied at baseline and after 4 and 24 weeks of treatment, and several of the patients also had a later scalp biopsy. Scalp clonality was compared across normal scalp (n=4), patchy alopecia areata scalp (n=8), and alopecia totalis/universalis scalp (n=8). RNA was obtained with the PAXgene miRNA kit for fixed scalp, the miRNeasy kit for PBMCs, and the RNeasy kit for mouse skin. TCRbeta CDR3 regions were amplified by immunoSEQ multiplex PCR with 35 Vbeta forward and 13 Jbeta reverse primers. What the research found in general, with its limitations: Lesional scalp, especially in alopecia totalis/universalis, showed higher clonality and more expanded CD8+ clones than normal scalp, suggesting antigenic drive. Unlike mouse skin, where gammadelta T cells dominate, normal human skin contains resident alphabeta T cells that get sequenced too, which complicates analysis of the scalp TCR repertoire. Shared TCR sequences between patients were less evident than in mice, which may be partly attributable to HLA diversity in the patient population.

From alopecia areata patients, peripheral blood was collected along with lesional scalp punch biopsies. After PBMCs were isolated by density centrifugation and stained for CD3, CD4 and CD8, a FACSAria was used to sort CD4+ and CD8+ T cells. With regard to this clone: Its antigen remains undetermined. Base qualities were left out, and no much larger clone turns up one base away.

Library prep was done by the immunoSEQ multiplex PCR assay. RNA was extracted from all samples and reverse transcribed into cDNA as template for TCR sequencing. SuperScript III was used to make first-strand cDNA, primed with a 2:1 mix of oligo-dT and random hexamers. Amplification bias was assessed with a synthetic immune receptor repertoire, and residual bias was removed computationally. From the authors' description of their analysis: Raw reads were preprocessed to remove errors, and CDR3 was defined according to IMGT conventions as the region from the conserved cysteine to phenylalanine. Clonality was computed by normalizing Shannon entropy by log2 of the number of productive unique TCRs and subtracting the result from 1. Whether scalp clones were CD4 or CD8 was inferred by matching scalp TCRbeta sequences against CD4 and CD8 repertoires sorted from blood. The immuneACCESS repertoire file appears here via TCRdb, limited to in-frame rearrangements. These files lack a portion of the clones; in checked studies, under half of the deficit traces to unresolved V genes, and the cause of the others is not known. The V and J calls and clone size are taken from that table; D and trimming were inferred from the DNA. This sample lists about 91,000 clones; roughly 42% were detected once. Of the sample, about 0.79% is held by the ten largest clones.

The CDR3 runs 16 residues from the cysteine to the phenylalanine. Solely the CDR3 DNA is kept, with 48 bases framed from the first base. From the germline V gene, CDR1 is SGHRS and CDR2 is YFSETQ. V is shortened by 0 bases, J by 0 bases, and the region joining them spans 13 bases. Sample: CD4+ T cells sorted from blood. Recombination linked TRBV5-1 to TRBJ2-7, with no D gene named confidently. The source is a human donor with alopecia areata. The CDR3 region: CASSLGGGTSSYEQYF. The base sequence is TGCGCCAGCAGCTTGGGAGGCGGTACGAGCTCCTACGAGCAGTACTTC.